Below are 11 T cell receptor beta chains sequenced from a single sample in a study of cytomegalovirus exposure and HLA in healthy donors. The PCR ran on 60 Vbeta and 13 Jbeta primers. TCRdb keeps only in-frame clones here, not all; method: immunoSEQ multiplex PCR. The sample gives about 82,000 clones, roughly 80% of which show up once; about 3.5% is in the top ten. The sequenced sample was PBMCs. The source of these receptors is a man aged 50 or older in good health and CMV-seronegative.

The chain links TRBV27 to TRBJ2-1; the match to TRBD2 covers 7 bases. This CDR3 spans 14 amino acids. Germline loops: CDR1 MNHEY, CDR2 SMNVEV (reference sequence). Unmatched junction bases numbered 2, after V lost 6 bases and J lost 0 bases. CDR3 in DNA: TGTGCCAGCAGCGGGGGGTACTCCTACAATGAGCAGTTCTTC. Encoded protein: CASSGGYSYNEQFF.

The rearrangement links TRBV30 to TRBJ1-1, with 8 nucleotides matching TRBD1. The CDR3 loop spans 15 amino acids. Germline values: CDR1 GTSNPN, CDR2 SVGIG (reference sequence). Trimming at V came to 3 bases and at J to 6 bases, leaving 12 bases not matched to a gene. In nucleotides, the CDR3 is TGTGCCTGGAGGTCCCCCAGGGGGCTTTGGGCTGAAGCTTTCTTT. This sequence encodes CAWRSPRGLWAEAFF.

This chain joins TRBV19 and TRBJ2-7; 7 bases are shared with TRBD1. This CDR3 is built from 17 residues. V lost 9 bases and J lost 2; bases outside the gene matches: 19. In germline, CDR1 is LNHDA, CDR2 SQIVND (reference sequence). CDR3 amino acids: CARLEYFRQGETYEQYF. The CDR3 bases are TGTGCCAGACTAGAGTATTTTAGACAGGGCGAAACCTACGAGCAGTACTTC. Full variable domain (remainder filled in from reference TRBV19 and TRBJ2-7): DGGITQSPKYLFRKEGQNVTLSCEQNLNHDAMYWYRQDPGQGLRLIYYSQIVNDFQKGDIAEGYSVSREKKESFPLTVTSAQKNPTAFYLCARLEYFRQGETYEQYFGPGTRLTVT.

The chain recombines TRBV7-9 with TRBJ2-3; D unresolved. The germline V gene has CDR1 SEHNR and CDR2 FQNEAQ (reference sequence). Trimming removed 2 bases from V and 6 bases from J, with 12 bases in between. This CDR3 comprises 14 residues. The DNA for the CDR3 is TGTGCCAGCAGCTTAAAACTGAATCCCGATACGCAGTATTTT. Translated, it gives CASSLKLNPDTQYF.

This clone was detected only once. The V and J genes are TRBV2 and TRBJ1-1, with 9 bases aligning to TRBD1. V dropped 9 bases and J dropped 6; count of bases not matched to a gene: 11. The CDR3 is 14 amino acids. Germline V gene data show CDR1 as SNHLY and CDR2 as FYNNEI. CDR3 sequence reads: CASRSYRGRPEAFF. The CDR3 DNA reads TGTGCCAGTAGAAGCTACAGGGGGCGGCCTGAAGCTTTCTTT.

This clone was counted a single time. This chain joins TRBV14 and TRBJ2-2, with 7 bases identical to TRBD2. The trim removed 7 bases at V and 0 bases at J, leaving 2 bases unmatched. This CDR3 is built from 14 residues. Per the germline V gene, CDR1 is SGHDN and CDR2 is FVKESK. Written as DNA, the CDR3 is TGTGCCAGCAAGGCGGGGGCGAACACCGGGGAGCTGTTTTTT. It specifies CASKAGANTGELFF.

The chain combines TRBV19 with TRBJ1-1; unclear D gene. The CDR3 consists of 14 residues. Germline V gene sequence: CDR1 LNHDA, CDR2 SQIVND (reference sequence). Trimming shortened V by 3 bases and J by 4 bases, and 12 bases separated the two germline ends. The DNA for the CDR3 is TGTGCCAGTAGTATTGCACAGAAAGGCACTGAAGCTTTCTTT. Protein product: CASSIAQKGTEAFF.

This clone was detected only once. The rearrangement links TRBV7-2 to TRBJ1-4, with a weak D call TRBD1 (6 bases). CDR3 length: 17 amino acids. From germline, CDR1 is SGHTA and CDR2 FQGNSA. V was shortened by 0 bases and J by 10 bases, with 21 bases between the two germline ends. CDR3 residues: CASSLAETTGLRGKLFF. CDR3 bases: TGTGCCAGCAGCTTAGCCGAGACGACAGGTCTTCGGGGAAAACTGTTTTTT.

The V call is TRBV7-2, the J call TRBJ2-1, with D uncertain. Germline assignment: CDR1 SGHTA and CDR2 FQGNSA. This CDR3 is 13 amino acids long. Trimming shortened V by 0 bases and J by 7 bases, and 7 bases separated the two germline ends. The CDR3 DNA is TGTGCCAGCAGCTTAGCCTTGAGGAATGAGCAGTTCTTC. Translated: CASSLALRNEQFF.

In nucleotides, the CDR3 is TGTGCCAGCAGCGGGGCTAAGGGTCGGACATCAGATACGCAGTATTTT. It is translated as CASSGAKGRTSDTQYF. This chain joins TRBV5-6 and TRBJ2-3; maybe TRBD1 (5 bases). Germline lookup yields CDR1 SGHDT and CDR2 YYEEEE. V lost 4 bases and J 4 bases, leaving 19 bases between the germline ends. There are 16 residues in the CDR3.

The chain is built from TRBV28 and TRBJ1-2, with TRBD1 identical over 8 bases. The V segment lost 5 bases and the J segment 8 bases; nucleotides outside the gene matches: 7. The germline CDR1 and CDR2 sequences are MDHEN and SYDVKM. The CDR3 is 13 residues long. In DNA form, the CDR3 reads TGTGCCAGCAGTCTCGGACAGGGCAGAGGCTACACCTTC. Translating gives CASSLGQGRGYTF.